This T cell receptor beta chain emerged from a study of blood T cells in healthy people across ages. Broader study findings: Expanded clonotype changes were possibly confounded by unknown donor CMV status.

The donors, aged roughly 6 to 90, were healthy Caucasians from Russia. Sample-barcoded 5' priming and a J-beta primer mix drove a second PCR of about 6 to 12 cycles. TCRdb passed the 5' RACE reads through MiXCR, listing each CDR3 protein once. The data hold fewer than 700,000 distinct CDR3 sequences, with less than 45% observed a single time. This clonotype was detected a few times. The antigen remains unidentified. CDR1 and CDR2 from the germline V gene are KGHSH and LQKENI. The CDR3 is made up of 12 amino acids. V lost 4 bases to trimming and J lost 2 bases, with 5 bases between them. The receptor was derived from an elderly man in good health. The material sequenced was blood. The rearrangement links TRBV18 to TRBJ1-2; no reliable D call. In DNA, the CDR3 is TGTGCCAGCTCACTACAGAACTATGGCTACACCTTC. Translation: CASSLQNYGYTF.